The 25 T cell receptor beta chains presented below share a single source sample, sequenced in a study of shared clonotypes between healthy human individuals. Naivety among CD8 cells was defined by CD45RO negativity and positive CCR7 selection, thereby excluding terminally differentiated effector memory CD45RA+ cells. Sequenced by immunoSEQ multiplex PCR; TCRdb stores in-frame clones only, minus some. The table lists about 2 million clones, roughly 94% of them singletons. Sequencing used naive CD8+ T cells sorted from blood. All receptors derive from a man aged 18 to 30 in good health.

The V call is TRBV6-6, the J call TRBJ2-7, with 7 bases lining up with TRBD2. Looked up from germline, CDR1 is MNHNY and CDR2 is SVGAGI (reference sequence). The V segment lost 3 bases and the J segment 4 bases; nucleotides outside the gene matches: 6. This CDR3 spans 14 amino acids. The CDR3 here is CASSYRTSAYEQYF. The CDR3 nucleotides are TGTGCCAGCAGTTATCGTACTAGCGCTTACGAGCAGTACTTC.

The chain has TRBV5-1 and TRBJ1-1, with 9 bases that match TRBD1. Germline CDR1 and CDR2: SGHRS and YFSETQ. The CDR3 runs 13 residues. V lost 4 bases to trimming and J lost 5 bases; unmatched junction nucleotides: 3. The CDR3 spells CASSATGGTEAFF. DNA of the CDR3: TGCGCCAGCAGCGCGACAGGGGGAACTGAAGCTTTCTTT.

Here the CDR3 reads CASSSPPETQYF. CDR3 coding DNA: TGTGCCAGCAGTAGCCCCCCAGAGACCCAGTACTTC. This chain links TRBV2 with TRBJ2-5, with no clear D. V was cut by 5 bases and J by 4 bases, with 8 bases left in between. CDR1 SNHLY and CDR2 FYNNEI come from the germline V gene. CDR3 size: 12 residues.

In this sample, this clone turned up a few times. The V and J genes are TRBV29-1 and TRBJ1-1; D uncertain. CDR3 length equals 11 residues. Trimming stripped 6 bases from V and 6 bases from J, with 11 bases between. The germline CDR1 and CDR2 sequences are SQVTM and ANQGSEA. The CDR3 bases are TGCAGCGTGGGAGTGCTGGCTGAAGCTTTCTTT. Encoded protein: CSVGVLAEAFF.

The chain combines TRBV29-1 with TRBJ2-5; D is undetermined. V dropped 3 bases and J dropped 1 base, with 12 bases sitting between them. This CDR3 contains 14 residues. Germline CDR1 reads SQVTM; CDR2 reads ANQGSEA. For the CDR3, the DNA is TGCAGCGTTGACCTCCCGTTGGGCCAAGAGACCCAGTACTTC. Translating it yields CSVDLPLGQETQYF.

About this clone: Other DNA variants within this sample encode the same CDR3. V usage is TRBV28 and J usage is TRBJ2-7; 11 nucleotides match TRBD1. The CDR3 consists of 15 residues. The germline CDR1 and CDR2 sequences are MDHEN and SYDVKM. The J segment lost 3 bases and the V segment lost 6 bases, leaving 7 bases of the junction unmatched. CDR3 protein: CASSPPGTGGYEQYF. In DNA, the CDR3 is TGTGCCAGCAGCCCTCCCGGGACAGGGGGCTACGAGCAGTACTTC. The full variable domain, in which reference TRBV28 and TRBJ2-7 provide the parts outside the CDR3, is DVKVTQSSRYLVKRTGEKVFLECVQDMDHENMFWYRQDPGLGLRLIYFSYDVKMKEKGDIPEGYSVSREKKERFSLILESASTNQTSMYLCASSPPGTGGYEQYFGPGTRLTVT.

The chain uses TRBV28 and TRBJ1-5; perhaps TRBD1 as D (6 bases). From germline, CDR1 is MDHEN and CDR2 SYDVKM. The CDR3 sequence is 15 residues long. V was trimmed by 3 bases and J by 7 bases, leaving 16 bases between them. The CDR3 protein is CASSFEYRGNQPQHF. The CDR3 coding sequence is TGTGCCAGCAGTTTCGAGTATAGGGGGAACCAGCCCCAGCATTTT.

The chain employs TRBV19 and TRBJ2-1; TRBD1 is a possible D gene (6 bases). This CDR3 is 16 amino acids long. Per germline, CDR1 LNHDA and CDR2 SQIVND (reference sequence). The germline V and J ends were trimmed by 3 bases and 5 bases, with 17 bases remaining between them. CDR3 amino acids: CASSIAWTATHNEQFF. The CDR3 DNA follows: TGTGCCAGTAGTATCGCCTGGACAGCTACACACAATGAGCAGTTCTTC.

This chain links TRBV30 with TRBJ2-7; 10 nucleotides align to TRBD2. Germline V gene sequence: CDR1 GTSNPN, CDR2 SVGIG (reference sequence). This CDR3 contains 16 residues. V trimming: 2 bases; J trimming: 0 bases; junction bases outside the gene matches: 7. The CDR3: CAWSPLAGALSYEQYF. CDR3 bases: TGTGCCTGGAGTCCTCTAGCGGGAGCCCTCTCCTACGAGCAGTACTTC.

This clone has only one observation. Other DNA sequences in this sample translate to the same CDR3. The chain links TRBV7-9 to TRBJ2-2; D gene ambiguous. Germline assignment: CDR1 SEHNR and CDR2 FQNEAQ (reference sequence). CDR3 size: 12 residues. The germline V and J ends were trimmed by 5 bases and 3 bases, with 4 bases remaining between them. This CDR3 reads CASSLYTGELFF. DNA of the CDR3: TGTGCCAGCAGCCTCTACACCGGGGAGCTGTTTTTT.

The chain uses TRBV28 and TRBJ2-1; tentative D call: TRBD1 (5 bases). Germline lookup yields CDR1 MDHEN and CDR2 SYDVKM. Trimming shortened V by 3 bases and J by 9 bases, and 21 bases separated the two germline ends. CDR3 length: 16 amino acids. CDR3 coding DNA: TGTGCCAGCAGTTTCCCCCTGGGGCCCCTCGTTGGTGAGCAGTTCTTC. Amino acids: CASSFPLGPLVGEQFF.

This CDR3 is CASSIAGAQETQYF. In nucleotides, the CDR3 is TGTGCCAGTAGTATAGCGGGAGCCCAAGAGACCCAGTACTTC. The genes are TRBV19 and TRBJ2-5; perhaps TRBD2 as D (6 bases). The CDR3 runs 14 residues. Germline CDR1 reads LNHDA; CDR2 reads SQIVND (reference sequence). Deletions cut 1 base from V and 1 base from J, with 7 bases between.

This chain connects TRBV4-3 to TRBJ2-3, with D hard to call. Deletions cut 4 bases from V and 4 bases from J, with 18 bases between. The CDR3 runs to 16 residues. Germline V gives CDR1 LGHNA, CDR2 YSLEER. CDR3 in DNA: TGCGCCAGCAGCCCTCGGACGGACCTAAGGGCAGATACGCAGTATTTT. Its translation: CASSPRTDLRADTQYF.

The chain recombines TRBV4-1 with TRBJ2-1; D uncertain. CDR3 size: 14 residues. The V gene's germline CDR1 is MGHRA and CDR2 YSYEKL. Trimming shortened V by 0 bases and J by 7 bases, and 10 bases separated the two germline ends. In DNA form, the CDR3 reads TGCGCCAGCAGCCAAGATATAAGAGCGAATGAGCAGTTCTTC. It specifies CASSQDIRANEQFF.

The chain combines TRBV7-2 with TRBJ2-2; unclear D gene. Germline V lookup: CDR1 SGHTA, CDR2 FQGNSA. The CDR3 covers 12 residues. V was clipped by 3 bases and J by 7 bases, with 6 bases between them. CDR3 sequence reads: CASSFSFGELFF. The CDR3 DNA sequence: TGTGCCAGCAGCTTCTCTTTCGGGGAGCTGTTTTTT.

This clone was picked up one time. The chain couples TRBV4-1 to TRBJ1-1; 7 bases agree with TRBD1. In germline, CDR1 is MGHRA, CDR2 YSYEKL. V lost 0 bases to trimming and J lost 3 bases; unmatched junction nucleotides: 10. The CDR3 spans 17 residues. The CDR3 coding sequence is TGCGCCAGCAGCCAAGAATGGGGGACAGAGATTTACACTGAAGCTTTCTTT. Translation: CASSQEWGTEIYTEAFF.

The chain has TRBV7-9 and TRBJ1-4, with D perhaps TRBD1 (5 bases). Germline V CDR1 and CDR2: SEHNR, FQNEAQ (reference sequence). This CDR3 spans 13 amino acids. Trimming stripped 8 bases from V and 3 bases from J, with 10 bases between. The CDR3 region is CASSGVANEKLFF. The DNA of the CDR3 is TGTGCCAGCTCGGGGGTTGCTAATGAAAAACTGTTTTTT.

This chain connects TRBV7-8 to TRBJ2-2; D ambiguous. Germline-derived CDR1 and CDR2 are SGHVS and FQNEAQ. The V end was cut by 5 bases, the J end by 4 bases, with 8 bases between. This CDR3 has 13 residues. This chain's CDR3 is CASSPDFTGELFF. The CDR3 DNA is TGTGCCAGCAGCCCCGACTTCACCGGGGAGCTGTTTTTT. Variable domain in full (rest from reference TRBV7-8 and TRBJ2-2): GAGVSQSPRYKVAKRGQDVALRCDPISGHVSLFWYQQALGQGPEFLTYFQNEAQLDKSGLPSDRFFAERPEGSVSTLKIQRTQQEDSAVYLCASSPDFTGELFFGEGSRLTVL.

The genes are TRBV4-1 and TRBJ2-7; 8 bases agree with TRBD1. The germline V gene has CDR1 MGHRA and CDR2 YSYEKL. V trimming: 3 bases; J trimming: 0 bases; junction bases outside the gene matches: 7. The CDR3 is made up of 16 amino acids. The DNA for the CDR3 is TGCGCCAGCAGCCAGCGGGGACAGGCGAGCTCCTACGAGCAGTACTTC. Its protein is CASSQRGQASSYEQYF.

The count of this clone is one. The J gene is TRBJ2-1, the V gene TRBV5-1; 9 nucleotides match TRBD2. Per the germline V gene, CDR1 is SGHRS and CDR2 is YFSETQ. The length of the CDR3 is 16 residues. V gave up 0 bases and J gave up 3 bases; unmatched junction bases: 4. The CDR3 bases are TGCGCCAGCAGCTTGGCCTTAGCGGGAGTCTACAATGAGCAGTTCTTC. This codes for CASSLALAGVYNEQFF.

V is TRBV5-4 and J is TRBJ2-1, with TRBD1 as a possible D gene (6 bases). The CDR3 spans 11 residues. Trimming stripped 4 bases from V and 7 bases from J, with 6 bases between. Germline V lookup: CDR1 SGHNT, CDR2 YYREEE (reference sequence). The CDR3 here is CASSDRNEQFF. CDR3 DNA: TGTGCCAGCAGCGACAGGAATGAGCAGTTCTTC.

DNA of the CDR3: TGTGCCAGCAGCTTGTCGGGGGTCCACTTTCTCAATGAGCAGTTCTTC. Protein: CASSLSGVHFLNEQFF. The rearrangement joins TRBV5-8 to TRBJ2-1; perhaps TRBD2 as D (6 bases). Germline CDR1 and CDR2: SGHTS and YDEGEE. There are 16 residues in the CDR3. The V end lost 1 base, the J end lost 6 bases, and 17 bases lay between the germline ends.

The chain joins TRBV6-5 to TRBJ2-7; D is perhaps TRBD1 (6 bases). Looked up from germline, CDR1 is MNHEY and CDR2 is SVGAGI. V was cut by 2 bases and J by 4 bases, with 15 bases left in between. The CDR3 is made up of 15 amino acids. The CDR3 DNA follows: TGTGCCAGCAGTTACGGGACATGGGTAGGGTACGAGCAGTACTTC. Protein: CASSYGTWVGYEQYF.

The rearrangement links TRBV9 to TRBJ2-1, with TRBD2 identical over 11 bases. Trimming at V came to 0 bases and at J to 8 bases, leaving 4 bases not matched to a gene. Germline V CDR1 and CDR2: SGDLS, YYNGEE. The CDR3 extends over 15 amino acids. For the CDR3, the DNA is TGTGCCAGCAGCGTAGCCCTAGCGGGAGGAGATGAGCAGTTCTTC. Its protein product is CASSVALAGGDEQFF.

V usage is TRBV5-1 and J usage is TRBJ1-1, with 10 bases fitting TRBD1. The V gene's germline CDR1 is SGHRS and CDR2 YFSETQ. This CDR3 region has 15 residues. V trimming: 2 bases; J trimming: 4 bases; junction bases outside the gene matches: 5. The DNA for the CDR3 is TGCGCCAGCAGCTTCTATCGGACAGGGGGCACTGAAGCTTTCTTT. Translation gives CASSFYRTGGTEAFF.